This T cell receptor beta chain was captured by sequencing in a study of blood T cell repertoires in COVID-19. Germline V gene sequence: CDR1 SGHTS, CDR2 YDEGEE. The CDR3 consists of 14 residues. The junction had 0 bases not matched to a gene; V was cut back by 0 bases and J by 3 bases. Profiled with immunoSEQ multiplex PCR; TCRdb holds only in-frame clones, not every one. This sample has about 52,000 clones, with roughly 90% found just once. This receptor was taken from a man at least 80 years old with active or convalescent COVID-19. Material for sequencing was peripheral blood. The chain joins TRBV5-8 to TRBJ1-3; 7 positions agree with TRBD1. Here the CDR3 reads CASSLDRGGNTIYF. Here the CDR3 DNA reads TGTGCCAGCAGCTTGGACAGGGGTGGAAACACCATATATTTT.